The next 22 T cell receptor beta chains were all read from a single sample in a study of prognosis after radiotherapy for stage I lung cancer. Genomic DNA was the source, and TCR beta CDR3 was amplified from it by two-round multiplex PCR. First-round PCR used primers specific to each TRBV and TRBJ gene. TCRdb reprocessed the multiplex PCR reads via MiXCR and lists one record per CDR3 protein. The sample records fewer than 20,000 distinct CDR3 sequences, about three fifths being singletons. The sequences come from PBMCs, collected before or after stereotactic body radiation therapy (not recorded which). These receptors were taken from a donor aged 50 or older with non-small cell lung cancer.

At least ten counts were recorded for this clonotype. The V and J genes are TRBV6-5 and TRBJ2-7; 8 bases are a match to TRBD1. CDR1 is MNHEY, CDR2 SVGAGI, per germline. The CDR3 is 17 residues long. Trimming cost V 2 bases and J 0 bases; bases outside gene matches: 9. CDR3 amino acids: CASSYGQGIGGSYEQYF. The CDR3 coding sequence is TGTGCCAGCAGTTACGGACAGGGAATCGGGGGCTCCTACGAGCAGTACTTC.

The chain employs TRBV6-1 and TRBJ1-3; D call uncertain. From germline, CDR1 is MNHNS and CDR2 SASEGT. The CDR3 runs to 15 residues. V lost 5 bases and J lost 4, with 15 bases in between. The CDR3 protein is CASSHDTDPGNTIYF. CDR3 coding DNA: TGTGCCAGCAGTCATGACACGGATCCAGGAAACACCATATATTTT.

This clonotype was observed many times. V usage is TRBV3-1 and J usage is TRBJ1-1, with D possibly being TRBD1 (6 bases). Per germline, CDR1 LGHDT and CDR2 YNNKEL (reference sequence). V was cut by 7 bases and J by 0 bases, with 12 bases left in between. The CDR3 totals 14 residues. The CDR3 DNA reads TGTGCCAGCAATCGCGGGGGCATGAACACTGAAGCTTTCTTT. It translates to CASNRGGMNTEAFF.

This chain uses TRBV18 with TRBJ1-1, with D unresolved. The germline gives CDR1 KGHSH, CDR2 LQKENI. CDR3 length: 13 amino acids. The germline V and J ends were trimmed by 8 bases and 3 bases, with 13 bases remaining between them. The CDR3, as DNA: TGTGCCAGCACATCTAAAGTGGACACTGAAGCTTTCTTT. Protein: CASTSKVDTEAFF.

The chain employs TRBV3-1 and TRBJ2-3; 10 positions match TRBD2. After removal of 0 bases from V and 1 base from J, the junction contained 4 bases not matched to a gene. The CDR3 covers 17 residues. In germline, CDR1 is LGHDT, CDR2 YNNKEL (reference sequence). The CDR3 coding sequence is TGTGCCAGCAGCCAAGATCTAGCGGGAGTCGGCACAGATACGCAGTATTTT. It yields the protein CASSQDLAGVGTDTQYF.

This clonotype appeared a single time. The chain recombines TRBV18 with TRBJ2-1; D possibly corresponds to TRBD1 (6 bases). V lost 3 bases, J lost 5 bases, and 11 bases lay in between. This CDR3 contains 14 residues. Germline-derived CDR1 and CDR2 are KGHSH and LQKENI. CDR3 nucleotide sequence: TGTGCCAGCTCACCTGGACAGAACAACAATGAGCAGTTCTTC. It encodes CASSPGQNNNEQFF.

This clonotype was picked up many times. The chain is built from TRBV9 and TRBJ2-7, with D maybe TRBD2 (5 bases). This CDR3 is 13 amino acids long. Germline CDR1 reads SGDLS; CDR2 reads YYNGEE. V shed 0 bases and J shed 6 bases, with 10 bases lying between them. Here the CDR3 reads CASSVAPEAEQYF. As DNA, the CDR3 is TGTGCCAGCAGCGTAGCCCCGGAGGCCGAGCAGTACTTC.

As for this clonotype: A read error is likely here: a far larger clone is one base away. The chain uses TRBV6-2 or TRBV6-3 and TRBJ1-4, with 7 nucleotides matching TRBD1. Germline-derived CDR1 and CDR2 are MNHEY and SVGEGT. This CDR3 comprises 16 residues. V was pared by 6 bases and J by 0 bases, with 7 bases of the junction left unmatched. CDR3 nucleotides: TGTGCCAGCAGCCGAACAGGGGTGGCAACTAATGAAAAACTGTTTTTT. Protein product: CASSRTGVATNEKLFF.

On this clonotype: A read error is likely here: a far larger clone is one base away. The chain combines TRBV5-1 with TRBJ2-4; TRBD1 is a possible D gene (7 bases). The J call is uncertain, as TRBJ2-1 better fits the DNA end. The CDR3 is made up of 13 amino acids. Per germline, CDR1 SGHRS and CDR2 YFSETQ. The CDR3 is CASSPRGVDDQFF. The DNA of the CDR3 is TGCGCCAGCAGCCCCAGGGGGGTCGATGATCAGTTCTTC.

The V and J genes are TRBV6-8 and TRBJ1-2; D uncertain. Germline CDR1 and CDR2: MNHGY and SAAAGT. Trimming left V 6 bases short and J 8 bases short, with 16 bases between. This CDR3 comprises 13 residues. The CDR3 sequence is CASSPTGEWGYTF. The CDR3, as DNA: TGTGCCAGCAGCCCTACCGGGGAGTGGGGCTACACCTTC.

V and J are TRBV19 and TRBJ2-1; tentative D call: TRBD2 (5 bases). The CDR3 extends over 13 amino acids. V dropped 7 bases and J dropped 8 bases, with 15 bases sitting between them. The V gene's germline CDR1 is LNHDA and CDR2 SQIVND (reference sequence). Here the CDR3 DNA reads TGTGCCAGTAATGCGGGTGTTTGGGATGAGCAGTTCTTC. It translates to CASNAGVWDEQFF.

Note on this clonotype: A far larger clone is just one base off, so this is likely a read error. The gene calls are TRBV11-2 and TRBJ2-1; TRBD2 aligns across 9 bases. The CDR3 runs 17 residues. Germline trimming cut 2 bases from V and 10 bases from J; bases unmatched to any gene: 15. Germline CDR1 reads SGHAT; CDR2 reads FQNNGV. The CDR3 nucleotides read TGTGCCAGCAGCTTAAATCCTATGGGAGCGGGAGGCTACGAGCAGTTCTTC. It codes for CASSLNPMGAGGYEQFF.

As for this clonotype: One end of the junction fails to match germline, which may point to a read error. The V gene is TRBV12-3 or TRBV12-4, the J gene TRBJ2-7; D ambiguous. The CDR3 loop spans 14 amino acids. CDR3 protein: CASSLGRKRYEQYF. The CDR3 DNA follows: TGTGCCAGCAGTTTAGGGCGGAAACGCTACGAGCAGTACTTT.

This clonotype was counted at least ten times. The V gene is TRBV11-3, the J gene TRBJ2-5; 10 bases match TRBD2. Trimming cost V 5 bases and J 1 base; bases outside gene matches: 7. The length of the CDR3 is 16 residues. The germline CDR1 and CDR2 sequences are SGHNT and YENEEA. CDR3 in amino acids: CASSPRTSGTQETQYF. CDR3 DNA sequence: TGTGCCAGCAGCCCCCGGACTAGCGGAACCCAAGAGACCCAGTACTTC.

In its sample, this clonotype was seen once. The CDR3, as DNA: TGTGCCAGCAGCTTAAACCCCGGGAGGAACGAGCAGTACTTC. Encoded protein: CASSLNPGRNEQYF. V is TRBV11-1 and J is TRBJ2-7; 7 nucleotides line up with TRBD2. The V and J ends lost 2 bases and 5 bases, in that order; junction bases with no gene match: 6. Germline assignment: CDR1 SGHAT and CDR2 FQDESV (reference sequence). This CDR3 is built from 14 residues.

The chain combines TRBV27 with TRBJ2-1; D unclear. The CDR3 runs to 18 residues. Deletions cut 5 bases from V and 3 bases from J, with 23 bases between. Per germline, CDR1 MNHEY and CDR2 SMNVEV (reference sequence). The CDR3: CASSTNAYSRNNYNEQFF. The CDR3 bases are TGTGCCAGCAGTACAAACGCTTACAGTAGAAACAACTACAATGAGCAGTTCTTC.

There are a few counts of this clonotype. The chain joins TRBV30 to TRBJ1-6; D gene uncertain. The CDR3 extends over 15 amino acids. Trimming took off 5 bases at V and 0 bases at J, with 11 bases between the two ends. Per the germline V gene, CDR1 is GTSNPN and CDR2 is SVGIG (reference sequence). The CDR3 here is CAWVGESSYNSPLHF. As DNA, the CDR3 is TGTGCCTGGGTTGGGGAGAGCTCCTATAATTCACCCCTCCACTTT.

This clonotype qualifies as medium-sized. The genes are TRBV19 and TRBJ2-2; no clear D. Between the trimmed V and J ends, which lost 2 bases and 1 base, there was a span of 11 bases. Germline assignment: CDR1 LNHDA and CDR2 SQIVND (reference sequence). The CDR3 is 16 residues long. The CDR3 DNA sequence: TGTGCCAGTAGTATAACGGTCGCCATGAACACCGGGGAGCTGTTTTTT. This gives the protein CASSITVAMNTGELFF.

In this sample, this clonotype turned up once. This sequence joins TRBV20-1 and TRBJ2-7; D unresolved. CDR3 length: 13 residues. The germline gives CDR1 DFQATT, CDR2 SNEGSKA (reference sequence). Trimming left V 5 bases short and J 5 bases short, with 16 bases between. In DNA form, the CDR3 reads TGCAGTGCTCGGTTCTATAGGAGTGACGAGCAGTACTTC. This translates into CSARFYRSDEQYF.

This clonotype was detected many times. The chain carries TRBV29-1 and TRBJ2-5; D might be TRBD1 (6 bases). Germline V gene data show CDR1 as SQVTM and CDR2 as ANQGSEA. V lost 7 bases and J lost 4, with 16 bases in between. The CDR3 has 13 amino acids. CDR3 coding DNA: TGCAGCGCAACGAGGACAGATGGAGAGACCCAGTACTTC. Translated, it gives CSATRTDGETQYF.

This clonotype came up many times. This chain joins TRBV20-1 and TRBJ2-2; a possible D gene is TRBD2 (6 bases). V lost 6 bases to trimming and J lost 1 base, with 9 bases between them. The CDR3 length is 13 residues. Germline V gene data show CDR1 as DFQATT and CDR2 as SNEGSKA (reference sequence). The CDR3, as DNA: TGCAGTGCAATGGGGGGGAACACCGGGGAGCTGTTTTTT. Amino acids: CSAMGGNTGELFF.

This clonotype was seen more than once but under ten times. A much larger clone differs from this one at a single base, so this may be a read error. V and J are TRBV5-4 and TRBJ2-2; 12 bases align to TRBD2. V shed 3 bases, J shed 4 bases, and the junction held 1 base outside the gene matches. This CDR3 region has 15 residues. CDR1 SGHNT and CDR2 YYREEE come from the germline V gene (reference sequence). The CDR3 region has the DNA TGTGCCAGCAGCTCACTAGCGGGGGGCACCGGGGAGCTGTTTTTT. It yields the protein CASSSLAGGTGELFF.